One and the same sample provided the 30 T cell receptor beta chains below, sequenced in a study of OX40 agonist ivuxolimab in advanced cancers. Generated by immunoSEQ multiplex PCR, the TCRdb table keeps only in-frame clones and is missing some. Of over 70,000 clones in the sample, nearly 90% are singletons; the top ten hold 0.25% to 0.3%. The sequences come from CD4+ or CD8+ T cells sorted from blood, collected in a trial of the OX40 agonist ivuxolimab. The receptors shown here come from an adult with an advanced solid tumor such as melanoma, head and neck, liver or kidney cancer.

This chain joins TRBV19 and TRBJ2-5; possibly TRBD1 for D (6 bases). Between the trimmed V and J ends, which lost 4 bases and 1 base, there was a span of 10 bases. The CDR3 runs 14 residues. Germline V gives CDR1 LNHDA, CDR2 SQIVND (reference sequence). CDR3 residues: CASSTRTVQETQYF. CDR3 nucleotide sequence: TGTGCCAGTAGTACCAGGACAGTCCAAGAGACCCAGTACTTC.

The V call is TRBV10-3, the J call TRBJ2-1; the D gene is possibly TRBD2 (6 bases). Germline V gene data show CDR1 as ENHRY and CDR2 as SYGVKD. Trimming left V 4 bases short and J 7 bases short, with 17 bases between. The CDR3 contains 15 residues. The chain's CDR3 is CAISVRTDGGNEQFF. CDR3 in DNA: TGTGCCATCAGTGTCCGGACGGACGGAGGGAATGAGCAGTTCTTC.

The chain joins TRBV19 to TRBJ2-5; D unclear. V lost 8 bases and J 1 base, leaving 17 bases between the germline ends. CDR1 and CDR2 (germline): LNHDA, SQIVND (reference sequence). This CDR3 contains 15 residues. CDR3 loop: CASRLQASPQETQYF. For the CDR3, the DNA is TGTGCCAGTCGCCTCCAGGCCTCCCCCCAAGAGACCCAGTACTTC.

This clone appeared a few times. This rearrangement joins TRBV29-1 to TRBJ2-6; either TRBD1 or TRBD2 may fit D (5 bases each). V was shortened by 6 bases and J by 10 bases, with 19 bases between the two germline ends. CDR3 length equals 14 residues. Germline-derived CDR1 and CDR2 are SQVTM and ANQGSEA. CDR3 sequence (DNA): TGCAGCGTGTCCGTCGGGGCCCGAGGGAACGTCCTGACTTTC. The encoded protein is CSVSVGARGNVLTF.

Only a few counts were recorded for this clone. Here the CDR3 reads CASSHPSGAAKNIQYF. CDR3 coding DNA: TGCGCCAGCAGCCATCCCTCAGGGGCAGCCAAAAACATTCAGTACTTC. The rearrangement links TRBV4-1 to TRBJ2-4, with D possibly TRBD1 on 6 matching bases. CDR3 length: 16 amino acids. Trimming took off 3 bases at V and 0 bases at J, with 12 bases between the two ends. Germline V gene lookup returns CDR1 MGHRA and CDR2 YSYEKL.

The genes are TRBV11-2 and TRBJ2-7; 7 bases match TRBD1. The CDR3 totals 14 residues. Trimming took 6 bases from V and 3 from J; bases not matched to a gene: 8. Germline values: CDR1 SGHAT, CDR2 FQNNGV. The CDR3 bases are TGTGCCAGCAGTCACCTCCGGGACAGCTACGAGCAGTACTTC. It encodes CASSHLRDSYEQYF.

As DNA, the CDR3 is TGTGCCAGCTCACCTCCGGGGGGAGGCACCGGGGAGCTGTTTTTT. Protein: CASSPPGGGTGELFF. The V gene is TRBV18, the J gene TRBJ2-2, with 7 bases that match TRBD2. The junction had 5 bases not matched to a gene; V was cut back by 3 bases and J by 4 bases. Per the germline V gene, CDR1 is KGHSH and CDR2 is LQKENI. The CDR3 is 15 amino acids. The whole variable domain, remainder taken from reference TRBV18 and TRBJ2-2, is NAGVMQNPRHLVRRRGQEARLRCSPMKGHSHVYWYRQLPEEGLKFMVYLQKENIIDESGMPKERFSAEFPKEGPSILRIQQVVRGDSAAYFCASSPPGGGTGELFFGEGSRLTVL.

This clone was detected only once. This chain joins TRBV5-1 and TRBJ2-3, with 7 nucleotides matching TRBD1. Germline V lookup: CDR1 SGHRS, CDR2 YFSETQ. The junction had 8 bases not matched to a gene; V was cut back by 5 bases and J by 2 bases. The CDR3 is made up of 15 amino acids. CDR3 region: CASRAGDRVTDTQYF. For the CDR3, the DNA is TGCGCCAGCAGGGCGGGTGACAGGGTCACAGATACGCAGTATTTT.

This chain uses TRBV5-1 with TRBJ2-3; D remains unclear. The CDR3 sequence is 14 residues long. Trimming took off 2 bases at V and 0 bases at J, with 7 bases between the two ends. Per germline, CDR1 SGHRS and CDR2 YFSETQ. The CDR3: CASSLQPSTDTQYF. The CDR3 coding sequence is TGCGCCAGCAGCTTACAGCCTAGCACAGATACGCAGTATTTT.

J is TRBJ2-3 and V is TRBV6-1, with unresolved D. The germline V and J ends were trimmed by 0 bases and 7 bases, with 8 bases remaining between them. The CDR3 extends over 13 amino acids. Germline-derived CDR1 and CDR2 are MNHNS and SASEGT. The CDR3 sequence is CASSEAPLHTQYF. The CDR3 bases are TGTGCCAGCAGTGAAGCCCCCCTTCATACGCAGTATTTT.

This sequence joins TRBV5-1 and TRBJ2-5; D is perhaps TRBD2 (7 bases). Looked up from germline, CDR1 is SGHRS and CDR2 is YFSETQ. This CDR3 is built from 14 residues. V lost 0 bases and J 6 bases, leaving 12 bases between the germline ends. The CDR3: CASSLEGGEKTQYF. The CDR3 region has the DNA TGCGCCAGCAGCTTGGAAGGGGGGGAAAAGACCCAGTACTTC.

This clone is a singleton in its sample. The chain couples TRBV30 to TRBJ2-7; D not resolved. The germline V gene has CDR1 GTSNPN and CDR2 SVGIG (reference sequence). The CDR3 is made up of 13 amino acids. Trimming shortened V by 3 bases and J by 2 bases, and 11 bases separated the two germline ends. Here the CDR3 reads CAWRALPAYEQYF. CDR3 sequence (DNA): TGTGCCTGGAGGGCCCTCCCTGCCTACGAGCAGTACTTC.

The rearrangement links TRBV7-2 to TRBJ1-5; 8 bases match TRBD1. Germline assignment: CDR1 SGHTA and CDR2 FQGNSA. J was trimmed by 6 bases and V by 1 base; bases with no gene match: 2. This CDR3 spans 14 amino acids. The chain's CDR3 is CASSLETGGQPQHF. The CDR3 DNA reads TGTGCCAGCAGCTTAGAAACAGGGGGTCAGCCCCAGCATTTT.

The chain couples TRBV9 to TRBJ2-7; 10 bases are shared with TRBD2. The V and J ends lost 3 bases and 5 bases, in that order; junction bases with no gene match: 8. Looked up from germline, CDR1 is SGDLS and CDR2 is YYNGEE. CDR3 size: 15 residues. The DNA for the CDR3 is TGTGCCAGCAGCGGGATCGGACTAGCGGCGGACGAGCAGTACTTC. Translating it yields CASSGIGLAADEQYF.

The gene calls are TRBV5-4 and TRBJ1-2; 9 bases match TRBD1. The CDR3 is made up of 15 amino acids. CDR1 is SGHNT and CDR2 is YYREEE in the germline V gene (reference sequence). The junction had 7 bases not matched to a gene; V was cut back by 4 bases and J by 3 bases. The CDR3 protein is CASSLPGQGYYGYTF. DNA for the CDR3: TGTGCCAGCAGCCTACCGGGACAGGGTTACTATGGCTACACCTTC.

The V and J genes are TRBV7-6 and TRBJ1-2; D gene unclear. The germline gives CDR1 SGHVS, CDR2 FNYEAQ. This CDR3 is built from 10 residues. V shed 6 bases and J shed 6 bases, with 5 bases lying between them. CDR3 nucleotide sequence: TGTGCCAGCAGAAAAGATGGCTACACCTTC. Amino acids: CASRKDGYTF.

The chain joins TRBV6-5 to TRBJ1-1; a possible D gene is TRBD1 (5 bases). With 6 bases removed from V and 4 bases from J, the gap between germline ends came to 15 bases. Germline V gene sequence: CDR1 MNHEY, CDR2 SVGAGI. The CDR3 extends over 14 amino acids. Here the CDR3 reads CASSPFKGSTEAFF. CDR3 DNA sequence: TGTGCCAGCAGCCCTTTTAAGGGGTCCACTGAAGCTTTCTTT.

This clone was counted once. The chain carries TRBV7-3 and TRBJ2-4; TRBD2 might be the D (5 bases). The CDR3 contains 16 residues. Germline values: CDR1 SGHTA, CDR2 FQGTGA. Trimming removed 6 bases from V and 9 bases from J, with 24 bases in between. CDR3 protein: CASSSLGGKTAGIQYF. CDR3 in DNA: TGTGCCAGCAGTTCACTCGGCGGAAAAACCGCGGGCATTCAGTACTTC.

The chain joins TRBV9 to TRBJ2-3, with D unresolved. The CDR3 length is 11 residues. V gave up 2 bases and J gave up 8 bases, with 6 bases separating them. Germline values: CDR1 SGDLS, CDR2 YYNGEE. DNA for the CDR3: TGTGCCAGCAGCGTCACCGGTACGCAGTATTTT. Translation: CASSVTGTQYF.

V gene TRBV11-2 combines with J gene TRBJ2-5; 8 bases match TRBD1. Trimming took 1 base from V and 5 from J; bases not matched to a gene: 6. CDR3 length equals 15 residues. Germline CDR1 reads SGHAT; CDR2 reads FQNNGV. The DNA for the CDR3 is TGTGCCAGCAGCTTAGCCAGGGGGCGCCGGGAGACCCAGTACTTC. Translating gives CASSLARGRRETQYF.

The rearrangement uses TRBV30 and TRBJ2-3, with TRBD2 identical over 10 bases. After removal of 4 bases from V and 1 base from J, the junction contained 5 bases not matched to a gene. The CDR3 covers 15 residues. CDR1 is GTSNPN, CDR2 SVGIG, per germline (reference sequence). The DNA of the CDR3 is TGTGCCTGGACCTACGGGACTAGCGGCACAGATACGCAGTATTTT. Translating it yields CAWTYGTSGTDTQYF.

The rearrangement joins TRBV7-2 to TRBJ2-3; 15 bases are a match to TRBD2. V lost 5 bases to trimming and J lost 5 bases; unmatched junction nucleotides: 14. Looked up from germline, CDR1 is SGHTA and CDR2 is FQGNSA. The CDR3 is 19 residues long. The CDR3 nucleotides read TGTGCCAGCAGCCCGGGACTAGCGGGGGGCCCCGGGTGGGGAGATACGCAGTATTTT. This encodes CASSPGLAGGPGWGDTQYF.

This clone occurred once. The chain links TRBV27 to TRBJ2-2, with TRBD1 identical over 7 bases. The germline gives CDR1 MNHEY, CDR2 SMNVEV (reference sequence). This CDR3 is built from 15 residues. V lost 2 bases and J lost 3; bases outside the gene matches: 3. The CDR3 sequence is CASSLNRGDTGELFF. CDR3 DNA sequence: TGTGCCAGCAGTTTAAACAGGGGCGACACCGGGGAGCTGTTTTTT.

This chain uses TRBV15 with TRBJ1-1; D gene ambiguous. The germline gives CDR1 LNHNV, CDR2 YYDKDF (reference sequence). Between the trimmed V and J ends, which lost 3 bases and 1 base, there was a span of 9 bases. The length of the CDR3 is 14 residues. This chain's CDR3 is CATSRGMGNTEAFF. The CDR3, as DNA: TGTGCCACCAGCAGGGGTATGGGGAACACTGAAGCTTTCTTT.

The CDR3 DNA reads as TGTGCCAGCAAACCAACTAGCGGGGATAGCACCGGGGAGCTGTTTTTT. Its translation: CASKPTSGDSTGELFF. This chain connects TRBV2 to TRBJ2-2, with TRBD2 identical over 10 bases. The germline V gene encodes CDR1 SNHLY and CDR2 FYNNEI. V was clipped by 7 bases and J by 4 bases; unmatched bases: 9. The CDR3 totals 16 residues.

The chain recombines TRBV4-3 with TRBJ1-1; 8 bases are a match to TRBD1. Germline trimming cut 3 bases from V and 5 bases from J; bases unmatched to any gene: 8. The V gene's germline CDR1 is LGHNA and CDR2 YSLEER. CDR3 size: 15 residues. CDR3 protein: CASSQGDRTGTEAFF. The DNA for the CDR3 is TGCGCCAGCAGCCAGGGGGACAGGACCGGAACTGAAGCTTTCTTT.

The gene calls are TRBV11-1 and TRBJ1-6, with 9 bases that match TRBD1. V was clipped by 5 bases and J by 8 bases; unmatched bases: 4. There are 14 residues in the CDR3. CDR1 is SGHAT and CDR2 is FQDESV in the germline V gene (reference sequence). This chain's CDR3 is CASSIRDRDSPLHF. CDR3 DNA: TGTGCCAGCAGCATTCGGGACAGGGATTCACCCCTCCACTTT. Supplemented by reference TRBV11-1 and TRBJ1-6, the full variable domain reads EAEVAQSPRYKITEKSQAVAFWCDPISGHATLYWYRQILGQGPELLVQFQDESVVDDSQLPKDRFSAERLKGVDSTLKIQPAELGDSAMYLCASSIRDRDSPLHFGNGTRLTVT.

The chain couples TRBV4-3 to TRBJ1-4; D unresolved. This CDR3 is 16 amino acids long. The germline V gene has CDR1 LGHNA and CDR2 YSLEER. Trimming left V 0 bases short and J 4 bases short, with 12 bases between. CDR3 DNA: TGCGCCAGCAGCCAAGAGTGGGCAGGATTTAATGAAAAACTGTTTTTT. Its translation: CASSQEWAGFNEKLFF.

The V and J genes are TRBV5-1 and TRBJ1-5; possible D gene TRBD1, 5 bases. CDR1 and CDR2 from the germline V gene are SGHRS and YFSETQ. The CDR3 spans 16 residues. Trimming removed 2 bases from V and 1 base from J, with 13 bases in between. CDR3 sequence (DNA): TGCGCCAGCAGCTTAGGGACGGCGACCAGCAATCAGCCCCAGCATTTT. This translates into CASSLGTATSNQPQHF.

The genes are TRBV7-9 and TRBJ2-3, with 8 positions matching TRBD2. The CDR3 runs to 15 residues. Germline V lookup: CDR1 SEHNR, CDR2 FQNEAQ (reference sequence). V trimming: 3 bases; J trimming: 5 bases; junction bases outside the gene matches: 7. CDR3 DNA: TGTGCCAGCAGCTTGGGAGCGGGGGCAGGAGATACGCAGTATTTT. Amino acids: CASSLGAGAGDTQYF.